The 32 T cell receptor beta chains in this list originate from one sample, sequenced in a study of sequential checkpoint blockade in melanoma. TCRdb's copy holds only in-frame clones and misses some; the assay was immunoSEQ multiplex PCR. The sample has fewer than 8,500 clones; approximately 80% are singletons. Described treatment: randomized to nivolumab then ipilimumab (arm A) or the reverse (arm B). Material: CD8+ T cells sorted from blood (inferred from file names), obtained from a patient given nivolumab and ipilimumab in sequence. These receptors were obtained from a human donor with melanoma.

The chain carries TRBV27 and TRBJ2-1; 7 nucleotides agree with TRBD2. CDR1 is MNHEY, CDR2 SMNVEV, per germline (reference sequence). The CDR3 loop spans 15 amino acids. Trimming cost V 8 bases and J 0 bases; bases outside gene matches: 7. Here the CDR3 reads CASGQLASSYNEQFF. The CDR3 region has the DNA TGTGCCAGCGGGCAACTAGCGAGCTCCTACAATGAGCAGTTCTTC.

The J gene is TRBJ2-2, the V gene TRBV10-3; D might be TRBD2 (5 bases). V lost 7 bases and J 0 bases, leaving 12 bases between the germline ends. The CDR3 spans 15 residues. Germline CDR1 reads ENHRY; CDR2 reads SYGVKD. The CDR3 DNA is TGTGCCATCACCGCGACTACCCCGAACACCGGGGAGCTGTTTTTT. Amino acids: CAITATTPNTGELFF.

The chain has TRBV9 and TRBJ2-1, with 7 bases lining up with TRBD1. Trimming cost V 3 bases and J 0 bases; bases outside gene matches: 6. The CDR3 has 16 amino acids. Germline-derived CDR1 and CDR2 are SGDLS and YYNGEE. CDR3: CASSASGTDSYNEQFF. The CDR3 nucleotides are TGTGCCAGCAGCGCCTCCGGGACAGACTCCTACAATGAGCAGTTCTTC.

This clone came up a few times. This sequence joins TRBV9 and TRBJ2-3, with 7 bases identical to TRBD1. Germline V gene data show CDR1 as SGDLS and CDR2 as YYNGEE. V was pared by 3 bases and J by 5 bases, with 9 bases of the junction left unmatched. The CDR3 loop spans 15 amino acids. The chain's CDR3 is CASSADRPDVDTQYF. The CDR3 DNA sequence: TGTGCCAGCAGCGCGGACAGGCCGGATGTAGATACGCAGTATTTT.

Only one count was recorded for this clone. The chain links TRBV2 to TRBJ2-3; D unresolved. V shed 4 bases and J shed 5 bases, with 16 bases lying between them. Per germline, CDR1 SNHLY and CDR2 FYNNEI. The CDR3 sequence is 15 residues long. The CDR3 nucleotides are TGTGCCAGCAGTGGTCGGCTAGTTCTACTAGATACGCAGTATTTT. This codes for CASSGRLVLLDTQYF.

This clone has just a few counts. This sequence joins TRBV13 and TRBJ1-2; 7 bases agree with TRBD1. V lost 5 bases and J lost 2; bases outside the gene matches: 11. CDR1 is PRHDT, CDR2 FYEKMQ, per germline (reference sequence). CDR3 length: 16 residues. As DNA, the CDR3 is TGTGCCAGCAGCACAAGAGGACAGGTCAAGAACTATGGCTACACCTTC. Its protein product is CASSTRGQVKNYGYTF.

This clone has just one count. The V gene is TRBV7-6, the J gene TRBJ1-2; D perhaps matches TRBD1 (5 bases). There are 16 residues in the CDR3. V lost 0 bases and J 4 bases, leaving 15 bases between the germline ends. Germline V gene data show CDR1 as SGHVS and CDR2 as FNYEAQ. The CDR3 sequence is CASSLARGPLSYGYTF. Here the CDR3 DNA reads TGTGCCAGCAGCTTAGCGCGGGGCCCCCTTAGCTATGGCTACACCTTC.

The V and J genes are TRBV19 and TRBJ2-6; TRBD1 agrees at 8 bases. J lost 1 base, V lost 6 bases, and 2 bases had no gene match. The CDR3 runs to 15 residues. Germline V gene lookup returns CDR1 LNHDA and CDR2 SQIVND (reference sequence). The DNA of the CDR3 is TGTGCCAGTAGCCAGGGGGCATCTGGGGCCAACGTCCTGACTTTC. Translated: CASSQGASGANVLTF.

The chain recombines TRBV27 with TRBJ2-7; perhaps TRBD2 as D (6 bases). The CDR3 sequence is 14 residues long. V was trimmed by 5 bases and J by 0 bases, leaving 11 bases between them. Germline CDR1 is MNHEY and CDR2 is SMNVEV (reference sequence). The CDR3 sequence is CASSPLAVSYEQYF. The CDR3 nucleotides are TGTGCCAGCAGTCCCTTAGCGGTCTCCTACGAGCAGTACTTC.

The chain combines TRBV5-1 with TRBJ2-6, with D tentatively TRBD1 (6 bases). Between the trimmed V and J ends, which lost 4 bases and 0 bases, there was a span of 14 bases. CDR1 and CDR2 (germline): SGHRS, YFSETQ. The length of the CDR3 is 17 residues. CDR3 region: CASSPGQTLSGANVLTF. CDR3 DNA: TGCGCCAGCAGCCCAGGACAGACTCTCTCTGGGGCCAACGTCCTGACTTTC. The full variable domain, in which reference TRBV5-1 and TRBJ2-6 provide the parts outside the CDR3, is KAGVTQTPRYLIKTRGQQVTLSCSPISGHRSVSWYQQTPGQGLQFLFEYFSETQRNKGNFPGRFSGRQFSNSRSEMNVSTLELGDSALYLCASSPGQTLSGANVLTFGAGSRLTVL.

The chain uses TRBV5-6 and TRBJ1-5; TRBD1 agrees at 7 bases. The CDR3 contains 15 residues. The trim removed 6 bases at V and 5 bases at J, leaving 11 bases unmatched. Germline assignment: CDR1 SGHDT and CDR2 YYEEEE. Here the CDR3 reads CASNKRGDSHQPQHF. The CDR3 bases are TGTGCCAGCAACAAAAGGGGGGACAGCCATCAGCCCCAGCATTTT.

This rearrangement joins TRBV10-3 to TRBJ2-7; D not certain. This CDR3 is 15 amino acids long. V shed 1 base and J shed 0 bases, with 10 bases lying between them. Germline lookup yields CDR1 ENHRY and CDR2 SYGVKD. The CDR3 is CAISELSLSSYEQYF. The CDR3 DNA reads TGTGCCATCAGTGAGTTAAGCCTTAGCTCCTACGAGCAGTACTTC.

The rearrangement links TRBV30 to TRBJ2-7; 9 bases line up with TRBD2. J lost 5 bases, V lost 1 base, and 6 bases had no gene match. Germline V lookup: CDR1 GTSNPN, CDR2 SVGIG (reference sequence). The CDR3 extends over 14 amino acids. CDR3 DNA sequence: TGTGCCTGGAGTGAGCTAGCGGGGCGAGACGAGCAGTACTTC. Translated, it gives CAWSELAGRDEQYF. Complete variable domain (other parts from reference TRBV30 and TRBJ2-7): SQTIHQWPATLVQPVGSPLSLECTVEGTSNPNLYWYRQAAGRGLQLLFYSVGIGQISSEVPQNLSASRPQDRQFILSSKKLLLSDSGFYLCAWSELAGRDEQYFGPGTRLTVT.

CDR3: CASSEETGGYEQYF. DNA for the CDR3: TGTGCCAGCAGTGAGGAAACAGGGGGCTACGAGCAGTACTTC. This sequence joins TRBV6-7 and TRBJ2-7, with 8 bases identical to TRBD1. TRBV6-7 counts as an open reading frame of uncertain function. After removal of 5 bases from V and 3 bases from J, the junction contained 6 bases not matched to a gene. The CDR3 has 14 amino acids.

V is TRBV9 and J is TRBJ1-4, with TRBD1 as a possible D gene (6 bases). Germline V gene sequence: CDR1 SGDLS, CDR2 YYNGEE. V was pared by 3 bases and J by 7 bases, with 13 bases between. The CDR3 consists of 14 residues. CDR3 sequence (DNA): TGTGCCAGCAGCGAGGGGGGGGTGGGTGAAAAACTGTTTTTT. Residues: CASSEGGVGEKLFF.

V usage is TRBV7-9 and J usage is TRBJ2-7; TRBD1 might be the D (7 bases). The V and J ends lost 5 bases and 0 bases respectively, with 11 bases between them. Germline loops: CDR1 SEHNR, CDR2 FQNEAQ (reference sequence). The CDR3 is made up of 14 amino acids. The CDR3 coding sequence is TGTGCCAGCAGCGGGCAGGGGGGCTCCTACGAGCAGTACTTC. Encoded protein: CASSGQGGSYEQYF.

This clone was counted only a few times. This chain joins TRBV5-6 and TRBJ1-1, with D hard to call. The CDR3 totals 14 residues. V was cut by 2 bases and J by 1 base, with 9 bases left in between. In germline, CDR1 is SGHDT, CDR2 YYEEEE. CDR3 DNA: TGTGCCAGCAGCTTTGGCAGGCCGAACACTGAAGCTTTCTTT. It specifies CASSFGRPNTEAFF.

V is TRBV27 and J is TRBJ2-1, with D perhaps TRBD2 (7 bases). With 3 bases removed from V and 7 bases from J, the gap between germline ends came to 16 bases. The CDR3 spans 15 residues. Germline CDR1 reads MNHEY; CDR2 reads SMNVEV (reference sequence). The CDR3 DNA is TGTGCCAGCAGTTTCGGCGGGGGCGCCGCAAATGAGCAGTTCTTC. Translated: CASSFGGGAANEQFF.

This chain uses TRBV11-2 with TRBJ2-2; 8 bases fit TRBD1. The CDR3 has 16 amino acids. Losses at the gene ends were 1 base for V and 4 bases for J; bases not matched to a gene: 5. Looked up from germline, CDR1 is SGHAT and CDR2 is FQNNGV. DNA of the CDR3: TGTGCCAGCAGCTTAGTTGAGACAGGGGTCACCGGGGAGCTGTTTTTT. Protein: CASSLVETGVTGELFF.

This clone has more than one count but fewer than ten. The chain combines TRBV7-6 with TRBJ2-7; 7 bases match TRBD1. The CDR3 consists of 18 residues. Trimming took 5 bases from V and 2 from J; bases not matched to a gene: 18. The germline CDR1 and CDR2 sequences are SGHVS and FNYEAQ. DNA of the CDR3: TGTGCCAGCAGCCCCAAGGGGAATAGACAGGGTCCAACCTACGAGCAGTACTTC. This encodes CASSPKGNRQGPTYEQYF.

The CDR3 coding sequence is TGTGCCAGCAGCCAAGAGAAGAGTGTAGCGGAAAGCTCCTACGAGCAGTACTTC. As protein: CASSQEKSVAESSYEQYF. The chain recombines TRBV4-2 with TRBJ2-7; a weak D match, TRBD2 (6 bases). Trimming removed 0 bases from V and 0 bases from J, with 18 bases in between. Germline V gives CDR1 LGHNA, CDR2 YNFKEQ. CDR3 length: 18 residues.

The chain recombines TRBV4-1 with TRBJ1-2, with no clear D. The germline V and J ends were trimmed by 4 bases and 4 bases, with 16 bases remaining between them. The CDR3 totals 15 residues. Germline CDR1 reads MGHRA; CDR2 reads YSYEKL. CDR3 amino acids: CASSPSRAAGYGYTF. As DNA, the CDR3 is TGCGCCAGCAGCCCTTCCCGGGCAGCGGGCTATGGCTACACCTTC.

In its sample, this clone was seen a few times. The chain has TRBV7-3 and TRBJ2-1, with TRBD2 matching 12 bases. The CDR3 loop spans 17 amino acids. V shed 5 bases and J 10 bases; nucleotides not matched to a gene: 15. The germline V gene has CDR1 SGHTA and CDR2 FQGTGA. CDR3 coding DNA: TGTGCCAGCAGCCCCACCCCCCCTAGCGGGAGGGCCGGGGAGCAGTTCTTC. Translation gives CASSPTPPSGRAGEQFF.

In DNA form, the CDR3 reads TGTGCCAGCAGCTTAGGCCCAGATGCCTACGAGCAGTACTTC. It specifies CASSLGPDAYEQYF. V is TRBV11-3 and J is TRBJ2-7; no firm D call. V lost 1 base, J lost 2 bases, and 9 bases lay in between. This CDR3 spans 14 amino acids. Germline-derived CDR1 and CDR2 are SGHNT and YENEEA. Looking up the rest from reference TRBV11-3 and TRBJ2-7 gives the full variable domain: EAGVVQSPRYKIIEKKQPVAFWCNPISGHNTLYWYLQNLGQGPELLIRYENEEAVDDSQLPKDRFSAERLKGVDSTLKIQPAELGDSAVYLCASSLGPDAYEQYFGPGTRLTVT.

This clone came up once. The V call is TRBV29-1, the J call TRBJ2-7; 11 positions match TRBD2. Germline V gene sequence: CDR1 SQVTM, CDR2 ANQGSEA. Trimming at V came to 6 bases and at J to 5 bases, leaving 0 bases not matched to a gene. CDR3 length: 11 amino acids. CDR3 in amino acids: CSVTSGNEQYF. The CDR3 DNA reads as TGCAGCGTGACTAGCGGGAACGAGCAGTACTTC.

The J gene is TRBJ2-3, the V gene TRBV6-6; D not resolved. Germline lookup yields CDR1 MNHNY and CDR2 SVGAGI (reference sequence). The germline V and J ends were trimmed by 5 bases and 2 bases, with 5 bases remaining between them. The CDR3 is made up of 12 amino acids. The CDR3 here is CASSLYTDTQYF. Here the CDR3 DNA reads TGTGCCAGCAGTCTATACACAGATACGCAGTATTTT.

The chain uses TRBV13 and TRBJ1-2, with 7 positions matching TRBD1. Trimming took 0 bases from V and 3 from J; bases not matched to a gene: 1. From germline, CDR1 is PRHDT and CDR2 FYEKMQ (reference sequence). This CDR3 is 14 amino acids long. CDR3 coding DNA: TGTGCCAGCAGCTTAGGCACAGGGGACTATGGCTACACCTTC. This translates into CASSLGTGDYGYTF.

CDR3 coding DNA: TGTGCCAGCAGTTTTCTATCGGAGGCAGGGGGATGGCAAGAGACCCAGTACTTC. This sequence encodes CASSFLSEAGGWQETQYF. The chain employs TRBV27 and TRBJ2-5, with 7 nucleotides matching TRBD1. Germline CDR1 MNHEY, CDR2 SMNVEV (reference sequence). Trimming cost V 3 bases and J 2 bases; bases outside gene matches: 15. The CDR3 is made up of 18 amino acids.

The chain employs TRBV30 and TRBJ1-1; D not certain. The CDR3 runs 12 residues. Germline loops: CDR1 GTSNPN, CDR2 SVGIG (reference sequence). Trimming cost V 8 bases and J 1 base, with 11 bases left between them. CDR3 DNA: TGTGCCCACGGAGTCTCGAACACTGAAGCTTTCTTT. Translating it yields CAHGVSNTEAFF.

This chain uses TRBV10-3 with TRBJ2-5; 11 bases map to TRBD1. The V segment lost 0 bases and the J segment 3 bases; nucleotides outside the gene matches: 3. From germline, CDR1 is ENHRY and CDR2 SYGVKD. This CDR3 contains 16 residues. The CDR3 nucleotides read TGTGCCATCAGTGAGTCTCTGGGACAGGGGGAAGAGACCCAGTACTTC. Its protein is CAISESLGQGEETQYF.

CDR3 amino acids: CASSLGQGLQPQHF. The CDR3 nucleotides are TGCGCCAGCAGCTTGGGGCAGGGCCTCCAGCCCCAGCATTTT. The rearrangement links TRBV5-1 to TRBJ1-5; a possible D gene is TRBD1 (5 bases). V lost 0 bases, J lost 7 bases, and 11 bases lay in between. CDR3 length: 14 amino acids. The germline V gene has CDR1 SGHRS and CDR2 YFSETQ.

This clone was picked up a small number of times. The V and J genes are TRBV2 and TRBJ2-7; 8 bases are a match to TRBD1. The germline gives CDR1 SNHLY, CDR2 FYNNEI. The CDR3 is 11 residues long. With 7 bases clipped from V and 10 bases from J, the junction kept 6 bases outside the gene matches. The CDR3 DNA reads TGTGCCAGCATTAGCAGGGGGCATCAGTACTTC. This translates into CASISRGHQYF. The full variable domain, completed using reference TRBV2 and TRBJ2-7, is EPEVTQTPSHQVTQMGQEVILRCVPISNHLYFYWYRQILGQKVEFLVSFYNNEISEKSEIFDDQFSVERPDGSNFTLKIRSTKLEDSAMYFCASISRGHQYFGPGTRLTVT.